This T cell receptor (beta chain) was recovered during a study of blood T cell repertoires in COVID-19. Looking at the study overall: COVID-19 samples collected from the United States, Italy and Spain covered acute and convalescent phases.

Assay used: immunoSEQ multiplex PCR; TCRdb lists only in-frame clones, some missing. The table has some 220,000 clones, roughly 75% seen once. Germline CDR1 and CDR2: MNHEY and SVGAGI. The V end lost 2 bases, the J end lost 11 bases, and 18 bases lay between the germline ends. CDR3 length: 14 amino acids. The source is a woman between 65 and 79 years old with acute or convalescent COVID-19. V and J are TRBV6-5 and TRBJ1-1; TRBD1 might be the D (5 bases). Sequencing was carried out using peripheral blood. DNA for the CDR3: TGTGCCAGCAGTTACAGCAAGAGACGCGGGGGGGCTTTCTTT. It is translated as CASSYSKRRGGAFF.